One sample yielded the 22 T cell receptor beta chains listed below, sequenced in a study of post-analysis software for immune sequencing data. Regarding the study as a whole: There were five or six TRBV segments more frequent in patients than controls, and TRBV5-6, TRBV5-1 and TRBV20-1 were among them.

Sequencing libraries made from TCR beta cDNA carried unique molecular identifiers. Using its own MiXCR run on the PCR reads, TCRdb lists one record per CDR3 protein. The sample lists 740,000 or so distinct CDR3 sequences; around 50% were seen once. For these TCRs, the target antigens are not known. Sequencing input: blood. The source of these receptors is a girl aged 5 to 17 with multiple sclerosis.

A word on this clonotype: Given a much more abundant clone one base away, this may be a read error. This chain's CDR3 is CASRNTATQYF. CDR3 DNA sequence: TGTGCCAGCAGAAACACAGCTACGCAGTATTTT. The rearrangement uses TRBV6-1 and TRBJ2-3; D uncertain. The CDR3 consists of 11 residues. Germline V CDR1 and CDR2: MNHNS, SASEGT.

This rearrangement joins TRBV29-1 to TRBJ2-1, with 8 nucleotides matching TRBD2. Trimming at V came to 7 bases and at J to 2 bases, leaving 7 bases not matched to a gene. The CDR3 extends over 14 amino acids. Germline loops: CDR1 SQVTM, CDR2 ANQGSEA. The CDR3 sequence is CSALTGGPYNEQFF. As DNA, the CDR3 is TGCAGCGCGCTCACGGGAGGGCCCTACAATGAGCAGTTCTTC.

This clonotype appeared a few times. The rearrangement links TRBV20-1 to TRBJ2-1; TRBD2 matches at 9 bases. The germline V gene encodes CDR1 DFQATT and CDR2 SNEGSKA (reference sequence). Losses at the gene ends were 3 bases for V and 5 bases for J; bases not matched to a gene: 5. The CDR3 runs 14 residues. For the CDR3, the DNA is TGCAGTGCTAGGGCACTAGCGGGTAACAATGAGCAGTTCTTC. It encodes CSARALAGNNEQFF.

Only one count was recorded for this clonotype. This chain uses TRBV27 with TRBJ2-1, with 8 positions matching TRBD2. This CDR3 is built from 17 residues. V lost 5 bases, J lost 2 bases, and 11 bases stayed unmatched. Germline V gene data show CDR1 as MNHEY and CDR2 as SMNVEV (reference sequence). The CDR3 protein is CASSPGGVAGTYNEQFF. The CDR3 nucleotides read TGTGCCAGCAGTCCCGGCGGGGTAGCGGGAACCTACAATGAGCAGTTCTTC.

The chain links TRBV12-5 to TRBJ2-1, with D unclear. This CDR3 has 13 residues. In germline, CDR1 is LGHNT, CDR2 FRNRAP. V was pared by 4 bases and J by 2 bases, with 6 bases between. CDR3 loop: CASGSRPYNEQFF. Written as DNA, the CDR3 is TGTGCTAGTGGTTCCCGACCCTACAATGAGCAGTTCTTC.

The chain carries TRBV7-2 and TRBJ2-5; 12 positions agree with TRBD1. Germline CDR1 reads SGHTA; CDR2 reads FQGNSA. Unmatched junction bases numbered 9, after V lost 2 bases and J lost 11 bases. This CDR3 is 15 amino acids long. DNA of the CDR3: TGTGCCAGCAGCTTATACCGGGACAGGGGGCTTGAGCAGTACTTC. Translated: CASSLYRDRGLEQYF.

The chain is built from TRBV7-2 and TRBJ2-1, with 14 bases identical to TRBD2. J was trimmed by 8 bases and V by 5 bases; bases with no gene match: 11. Germline V gene lookup returns CDR1 SGHTA and CDR2 FQGNSA. CDR3 size: 17 residues. In nucleotides, the CDR3 is TGTGCCAGCAGCCGACCCCGGACTAGCGGGAGGTTGGATGAGCAGTTCTTC. It yields the protein CASSRPRTSGRLDEQFF.

The V gene is TRBV5-1, the J gene TRBJ2-7, with 11 bases lining up with TRBD1. This CDR3 comprises 18 residues. Germline values: CDR1 SGHRS, CDR2 YFSETQ. Trimming at V came to 2 bases and at J to 3 bases, leaving 13 bases not matched to a gene. The CDR3 DNA reads as TGCGCCAGCAGCTTTACTCCGGGACAGGGGGTTACGTTCTACGAGCAGTACTTC. It codes for CASSFTPGQGVTFYEQYF.

The rearrangement uses TRBV20-1 and TRBJ2-5, with 8 bases that match TRBD1. The CDR3 sequence is 14 residues long. The germline CDR1 and CDR2 sequences are DFQATT and SNEGSKA (reference sequence). Trimming took 5 bases from V and 5 from J; bases not matched to a gene: 10. The CDR3 DNA sequence: TGCAGTGCTGGACGGGACAGGAGAAGGGAGACCCAGTACTTC. Protein product: CSAGRDRRRETQYF.

J is TRBJ2-1 and V is TRBV12-3 or TRBV12-4; 9 bases agree with TRBD2. V shed 7 bases and J 3 bases; nucleotides not matched to a gene: 4. The CDR3 covers 14 residues. The CDR3 loop is CASIVAGVYNEQFF. DNA for the CDR3: TGTGCCAGCATCGTAGCGGGAGTCTACAATGAGCAGTTCTTC.

There are a few counts of this clonotype. The germline gene is not matched at one end of the junction; a read error may be the cause. The chain is built from TRBV5-1 and TRBJ2-1; TRBD1 might be the D (5 bases). The CDR3 extends over 15 amino acids. In germline, CDR1 is SGHRS, CDR2 YFSETQ. CDR3 sequence: CASSLVAGPYNEQFF. CDR3 DNA sequence: TGTGCCAGCAGCTTAGTGGCAGGGCCCTACAATGAGCAGTTCTTC.

The chain employs TRBV29-1 and TRBJ2-3, with TRBD2 matching over 12 bases. V was clipped by 7 bases and J by 2 bases; unmatched bases: 10. This CDR3 is built from 16 residues. Germline CDR1 reads SQVTM; CDR2 reads ANQGSEA. In nucleotides, the CDR3 is TGCAGCGCCCTAACGACTAGCGGGGGCCACACAGATACGCAGTATTTT. Amino acids: CSALTTSGGHTDTQYF.

The genes are TRBV21-1 and TRBJ1-2. TRBV21-1 is noted as a pseudogene. The CDR3 is made up of 15 amino acids. The CDR3 region is CASSKQPDGRYGYTF. CDR3 DNA: TGTGCCAGCAGCAAACAACCCGATGGACGCTATGGCTACACCTTC.

To note about this clonotype: A junction end diverges from the germline sequence, so it may reflect a read error. The chain combines TRBV29-1 with TRBJ2-1; tentative D call: TRBD2 (6 bases). The CDR3 contains 13 residues. Per the germline V gene, CDR1 is SQVTM and CDR2 is ANQGSEA. CDR3 nucleotide sequence: TGCAGCGTTGAGGGGGACTCCTACAATGAACAGTTCTTC. Protein sequence: CSVEGDSYNEQFF.

The chain combines TRBV20-1 with TRBJ2-5; 11 bases are a match to TRBD2. Germline V CDR1 and CDR2: DFQATT, SNEGSKA (reference sequence). The CDR3 runs 15 residues. Trimming at V came to 1 base and at J to 2 bases, leaving 3 bases not matched to a gene. The CDR3 here is CSARATSGRQETQYF. CDR3 DNA: TGCAGTGCTAGAGCTACTAGCGGGAGACAAGAGACCCAGTACTTC.

Notes on this clonotype: Compared with germline, one end of the junction differs, possibly owing to a read error. This sequence joins TRBV6-4 and TRBJ2-1; TRBD1 is a possible D gene (5 bases). Germline V gene sequence: CDR1 MRHNA, CDR2 SNTAGT. The CDR3 totals 15 residues. CDR3 nucleotides: TGTGCCGGCAGTGATCCATTCAAGGGGATGGGGGAGCAGTTCTTC. It translates to CAGSDPFKGMGEQFF.

The chain employs TRBV7-9 and TRBJ1-2; D gene ambiguous. The germline CDR1 and CDR2 sequences are SEHNR and FQNEAQ (reference sequence). The length of the CDR3 is 13 residues. Trimming took 6 bases from V and 4 from J, leaving 12 bases between them. DNA for the CDR3: TGTGCCAGCAGGTCGGCATATTCCTATGGCTACACCTTC. It yields the protein CASRSAYSYGYTF.

The chain is built from TRBV2 and TRBJ2-3; D unresolved. Trimming removed 6 bases at V and 4 bases at J, with 20 bases between. There are 16 residues in the CDR3. Germline CDR1 is SNHLY and CDR2 is FYNNEI. CDR3 loop: CASSPRRYGQADTQYF. CDR3 sequence (DNA): TGTGCCAGCAGCCCTCGGCGTTACGGGCAGGCAGATACGCAGTATTTT.

As regards this clonotype: One end of the junction does not line up with germline, which may come from a read error. The gene calls are TRBV7-8 and TRBJ2-2; D not certain. Germline-derived CDR1 and CDR2 are SGHVS and FQNEAQ. This CDR3 comprises 18 residues. DNA of the CDR3: TGTGCCGGCAGCCCGCGAAGGTTGCTGGTCGCGAACACCGGGGAGCTGTTTTTT. It translates to CAGSPRRLLVANTGELFF.

This clonotype was seen more than once but under ten times. The chain employs TRBV7-2 and TRBJ2-1, with D uncertain. Germline assignment: CDR1 SGHTA and CDR2 FQGNSA. V gave up 0 bases and J gave up 7 bases, with 10 bases separating them. The CDR3 loop spans 14 amino acids. The CDR3 nucleotides are TGTGCCAGCAGCTTAGCGCAACGGAAAAATGAGCAGTTCTTC. As protein: CASSLAQRKNEQFF. The whole variable domain, remainder taken from reference TRBV7-2 and TRBJ2-1, is GAGVSQSPSNKVTEKGKDVELRCDPISGHTALYWYRQSLGQGLEFLIYFQGNSAPDKSGLPSDRFSAERTGGSVSTLTIQRTQQEDSAVYLCASSLAQRKNEQFFGPGTRLTVL.

The chain combines TRBV24-1 with TRBJ2-1; 13 bases are shared with TRBD2. The CDR3 contains 18 residues. Germline CDR1 reads KGHDR; CDR2 reads SFDVKD. Unmatched junction bases numbered 9, after V lost 3 bases and J lost 5 bases. In DNA form, the CDR3 reads TGTGCCACCAGTGATCAGAACGCCGGGACTAGCGGGAACAATGAGCAGTTCTTC. Encoded protein: CATSDQNAGTSGNNEQFF.

The CDR3 sequence is CSARFEGANTEAFF. CDR3 in DNA: TGCAGTGCTAGATTTGAGGGGGCAAACACTGAAGCTTTCTTT. The chain combines TRBV20-1 with TRBJ1-1; 7 positions match TRBD1. Germline-derived CDR1 and CDR2 are DFQATT and SNEGSKA (reference sequence). The junction had 5 bases not matched to a gene; V was cut back by 2 bases and J by 2 bases. The CDR3 totals 14 residues.